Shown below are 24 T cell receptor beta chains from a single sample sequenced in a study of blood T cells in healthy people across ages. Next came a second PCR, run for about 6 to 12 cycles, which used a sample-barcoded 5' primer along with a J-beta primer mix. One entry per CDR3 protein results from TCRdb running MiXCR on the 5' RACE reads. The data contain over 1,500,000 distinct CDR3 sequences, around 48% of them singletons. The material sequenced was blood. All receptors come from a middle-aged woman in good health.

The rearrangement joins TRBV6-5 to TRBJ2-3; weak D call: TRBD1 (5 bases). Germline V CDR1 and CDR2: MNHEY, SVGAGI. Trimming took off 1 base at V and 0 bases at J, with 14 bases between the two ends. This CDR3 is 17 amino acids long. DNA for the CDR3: TGTGCCAGCAGTTACTTCGTACAGGTCTCTAGCACAGATACGCAGTATTTT. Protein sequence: CASSYFVQVSSTDTQYF.

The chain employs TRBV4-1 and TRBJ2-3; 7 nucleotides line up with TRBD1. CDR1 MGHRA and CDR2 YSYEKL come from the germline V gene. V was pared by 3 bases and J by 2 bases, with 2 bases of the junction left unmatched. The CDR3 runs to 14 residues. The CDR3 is CASSQDRTTDTQYF. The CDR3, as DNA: TGCGCCAGCAGCCAGGACAGGACCACAGATACGCAGTATTTT.

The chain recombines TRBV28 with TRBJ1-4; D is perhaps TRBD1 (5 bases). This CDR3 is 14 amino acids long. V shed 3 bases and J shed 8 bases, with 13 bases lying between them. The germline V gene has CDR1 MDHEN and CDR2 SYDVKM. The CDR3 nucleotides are TGTGCCAGCAGTTTTAATGGCGGGGACGAAAAACTGTTTTTT. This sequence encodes CASSFNGGDEKLFF. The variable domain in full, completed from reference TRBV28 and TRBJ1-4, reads DVKVTQSSRYLVKRTGEKVFLECVQDMDHENMFWYRQDPGLGLRLIYFSYDVKMKEKGDIPEGYSVSREKKERFSLILESASTNQTSMYLCASSFNGGDEKLFFGSGTQLSVL.

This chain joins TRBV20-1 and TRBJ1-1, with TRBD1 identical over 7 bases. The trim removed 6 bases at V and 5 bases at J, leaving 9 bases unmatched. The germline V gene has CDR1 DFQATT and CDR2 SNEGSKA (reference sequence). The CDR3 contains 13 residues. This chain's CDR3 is CSATRGRRTEAFF. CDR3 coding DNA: TGCAGTGCCACCAGGGGGAGGAGGACTGAAGCTTTCTTT.

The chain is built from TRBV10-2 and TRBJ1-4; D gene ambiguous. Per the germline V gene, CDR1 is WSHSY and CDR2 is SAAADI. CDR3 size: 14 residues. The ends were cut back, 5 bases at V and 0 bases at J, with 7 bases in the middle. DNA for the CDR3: TGCGCCAGCAGTCCTTCCACAACTAATGAAAAACTGTTTTTT. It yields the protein CASSPSTTNEKLFF.

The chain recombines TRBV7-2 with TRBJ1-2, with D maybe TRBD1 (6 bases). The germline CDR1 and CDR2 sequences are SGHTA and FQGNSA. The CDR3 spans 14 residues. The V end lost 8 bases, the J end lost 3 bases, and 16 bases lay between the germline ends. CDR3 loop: CASAFQGGDYGYTF. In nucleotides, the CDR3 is TGTGCCAGCGCCTTTCAAGGGGGAGACTATGGCTACACCTTC.

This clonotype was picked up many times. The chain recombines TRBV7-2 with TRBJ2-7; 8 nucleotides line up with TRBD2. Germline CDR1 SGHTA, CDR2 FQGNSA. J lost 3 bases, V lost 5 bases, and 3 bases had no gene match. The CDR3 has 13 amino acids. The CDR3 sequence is CASSPRGGYEQYF. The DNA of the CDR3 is TGTGCCAGCAGCCCCCGGGGGGGCTACGAGCAGTACTTC.

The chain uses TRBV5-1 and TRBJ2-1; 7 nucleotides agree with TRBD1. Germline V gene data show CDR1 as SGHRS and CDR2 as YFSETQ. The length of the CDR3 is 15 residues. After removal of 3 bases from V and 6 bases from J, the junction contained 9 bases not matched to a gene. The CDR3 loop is CASSSSGPGGNEQFF. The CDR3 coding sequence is TGCGCCAGCAGCTCCTCGGGACCAGGGGGCAATGAGCAGTTCTTC.

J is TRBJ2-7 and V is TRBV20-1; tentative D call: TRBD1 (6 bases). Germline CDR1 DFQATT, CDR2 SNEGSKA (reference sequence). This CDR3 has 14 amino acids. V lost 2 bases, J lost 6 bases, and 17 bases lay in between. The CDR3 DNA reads TGCAGTGCTAGACCGCCGCGACAGGTCGTCGAGCAGTACTTC. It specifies CSARPPRQVVEQYF.

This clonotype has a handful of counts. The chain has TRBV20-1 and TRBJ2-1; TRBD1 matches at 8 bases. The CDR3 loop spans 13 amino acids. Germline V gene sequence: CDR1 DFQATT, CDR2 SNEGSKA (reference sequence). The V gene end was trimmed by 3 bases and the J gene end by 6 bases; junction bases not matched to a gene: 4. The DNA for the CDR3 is TGCAGTGCTAGCTCGGACAGGGCCAATGAGCAGTTCTTC. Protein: CSASSDRANEQFF.

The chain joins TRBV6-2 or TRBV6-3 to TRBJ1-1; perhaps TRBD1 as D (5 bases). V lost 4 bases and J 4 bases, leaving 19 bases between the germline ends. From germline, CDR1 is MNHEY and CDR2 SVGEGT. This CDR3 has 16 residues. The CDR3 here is CASSSRSRGAPTEAFF. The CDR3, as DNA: TGTGCCAGCAGTTCTCGGTCTAGGGGAGCCCCCACTGAAGCTTTCTTT.

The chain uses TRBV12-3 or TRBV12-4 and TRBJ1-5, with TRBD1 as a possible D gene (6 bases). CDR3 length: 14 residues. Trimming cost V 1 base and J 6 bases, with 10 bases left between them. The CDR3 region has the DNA TGTGCCAGCAGTTTAGTACAGGGTATTCAGCCCCAGCATTTT. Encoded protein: CASSLVQGIQPQHF.

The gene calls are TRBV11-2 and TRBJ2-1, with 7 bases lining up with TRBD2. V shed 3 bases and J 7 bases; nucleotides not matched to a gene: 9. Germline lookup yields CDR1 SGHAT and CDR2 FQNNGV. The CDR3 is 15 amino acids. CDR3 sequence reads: CASSLDGGGRNEQFF. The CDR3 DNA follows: TGTGCCAGCAGCTTGGACGGCGGGGGAAGGAATGAGCAGTTCTTC.

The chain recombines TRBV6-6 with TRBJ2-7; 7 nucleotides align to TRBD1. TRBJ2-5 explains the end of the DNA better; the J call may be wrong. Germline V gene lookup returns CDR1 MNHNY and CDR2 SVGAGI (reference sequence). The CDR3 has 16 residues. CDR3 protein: CASKVPPAGGVETQYF. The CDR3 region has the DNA TGTGCCAGCAAAGTTCCCCCCGCAGGGGGTGTCGAGACCCAGTACTTC.

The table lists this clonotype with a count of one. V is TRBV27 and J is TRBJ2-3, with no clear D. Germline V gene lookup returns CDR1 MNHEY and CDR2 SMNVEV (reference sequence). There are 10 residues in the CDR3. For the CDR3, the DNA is TGTTCGATTGGCACAGATACGCAGTATTTT. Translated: CSIGTDTQYF.

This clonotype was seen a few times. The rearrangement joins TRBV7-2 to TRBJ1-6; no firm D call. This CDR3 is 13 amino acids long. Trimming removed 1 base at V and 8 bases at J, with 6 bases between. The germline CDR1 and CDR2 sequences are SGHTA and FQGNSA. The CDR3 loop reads CASSLDGDSPLHF. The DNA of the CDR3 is TGTGCCAGCAGCTTAGATGGGGATTCACCCCTCCACTTT.

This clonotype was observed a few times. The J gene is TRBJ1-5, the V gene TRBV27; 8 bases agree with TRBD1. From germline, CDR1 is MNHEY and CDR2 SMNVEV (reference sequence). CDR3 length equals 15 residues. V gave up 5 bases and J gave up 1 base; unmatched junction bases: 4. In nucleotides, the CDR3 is TGTGCCAGCAGTATCACAGGGGGAAGCAATCAGCCCCAGCATTTT. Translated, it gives CASSITGGSNQPQHF.

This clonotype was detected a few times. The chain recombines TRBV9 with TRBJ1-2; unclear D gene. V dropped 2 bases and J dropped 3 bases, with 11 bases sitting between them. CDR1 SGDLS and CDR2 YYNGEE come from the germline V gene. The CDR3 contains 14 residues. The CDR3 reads CASSVGQRDYGYTF. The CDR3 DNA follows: TGTGCCAGCAGCGTCGGGCAGAGAGACTATGGCTACACCTTC. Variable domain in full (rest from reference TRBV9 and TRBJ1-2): DSGVTQTPKHLITATGQRVTLRCSPRSGDLSVYWYQQSLDQGLQFLIQYYNGEERAKGNILERFSAQQFPDLHSELNLSSLELGDSALYFCASSVGQRDYGYTFGSGTRLTVV.

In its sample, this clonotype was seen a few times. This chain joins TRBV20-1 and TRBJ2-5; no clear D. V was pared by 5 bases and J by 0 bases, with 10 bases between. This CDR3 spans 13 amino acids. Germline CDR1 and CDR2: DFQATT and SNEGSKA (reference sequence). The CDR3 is CSALRTDQETQYF. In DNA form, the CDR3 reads TGCAGTGCTTTAAGGACGGACCAAGAGACCCAGTACTTC.

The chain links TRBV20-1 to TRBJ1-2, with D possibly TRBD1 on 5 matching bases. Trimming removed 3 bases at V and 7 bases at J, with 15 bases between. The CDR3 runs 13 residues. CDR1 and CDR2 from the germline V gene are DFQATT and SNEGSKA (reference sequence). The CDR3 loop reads CSARDGTDRGYTF. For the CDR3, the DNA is TGCAGTGCTAGGGACGGGACGGATCGTGGCTACACCTTC.

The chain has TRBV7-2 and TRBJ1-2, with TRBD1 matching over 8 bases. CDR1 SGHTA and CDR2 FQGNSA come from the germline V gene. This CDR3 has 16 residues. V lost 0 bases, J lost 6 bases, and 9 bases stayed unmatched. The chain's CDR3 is CASSLAGGQGVDGYTF. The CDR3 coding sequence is TGTGCCAGCAGCTTAGCGGGAGGACAGGGTGTCGATGGCTACACCTTC.

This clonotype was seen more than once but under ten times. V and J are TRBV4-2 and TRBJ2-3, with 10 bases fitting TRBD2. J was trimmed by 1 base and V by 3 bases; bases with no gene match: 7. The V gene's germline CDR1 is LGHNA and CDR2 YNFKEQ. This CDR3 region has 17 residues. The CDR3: CASSQGTGTSGTDTQYF. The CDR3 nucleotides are TGTGCCAGCAGCCAGGGAACCGGGACTAGCGGCACAGATACGCAGTATTTT.

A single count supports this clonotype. The CDR3 spells CATCAGVSLTDTQYF. For the CDR3, the DNA is TGTGCCACCTGTGCGGGCGTCAGCCTCACAGATACGCAGTATTTT. This chain joins TRBV24-1 and TRBJ2-3, with D possibly matching TRBD2 (5 bases). Trimming shortened V by 9 bases and J by 2 bases, and 17 bases separated the two germline ends. The CDR3 is made up of 15 amino acids. Germline V gene data show CDR1 as KGHDR and CDR2 as SFDVKD.

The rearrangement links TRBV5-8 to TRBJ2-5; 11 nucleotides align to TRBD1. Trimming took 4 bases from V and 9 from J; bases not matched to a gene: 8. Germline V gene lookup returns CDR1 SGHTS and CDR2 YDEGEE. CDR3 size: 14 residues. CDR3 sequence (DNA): TGTGCCAGCAGCAAGGACAGGGGGCCGGGGGCCCAGTACTTC. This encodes CASSKDRGPGAQYF. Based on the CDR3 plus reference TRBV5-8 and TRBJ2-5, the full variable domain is EAGVTQSPTHLIKTRGQQATLRCSPISGHTSVYWYQQALGLGLQFLLWYDEGEERNRGNFPPRFSGRQFPNYSSELNVNALELEDSALYLCASSKDRGPGAQYFGPGTRLLVL.